This T cell receptor beta chain originates from a study of Ad26.COV2.S vaccination and SARS-CoV-2 variants (dated by TCRdb to the early 2020s). In terms of the full investigation: Vaccine-arm donors were drawn from COV1001, a multicentre, randomized, double-blind, placebo-controlled phase I-IIa trial of Ad26.COV2.S in healthy adults. Investigators did not know the trial group allocation while performing experiments and assessing outcomes. TCRbeta repertoire sequencing served as the tool for gauging how specific and how broad the SARS-CoV-2-reactive T cell receptors were following Ad26.COV2.S vaccination. Ad26.COV2.S was administered intramuscularly at a dose of 5x10^10 or 1x10^11 viral particles, either as one shot or as two shots given 56 days apart. The TCR-sequenced set comprised approximately 32 samples: approximately 19 Ad26.COV2.S vaccine recipients, 5 placebo recipients and 8 SARS-CoV-2 convalescent individuals. Trial participants were randomized into five groups of five, in which low-dose or high-dose Ad26.COV2.S was given once or twice, or placebo was given on both occasions.

CDR1 SGHRS and CDR2 YFSETQ were looked up in the germline V gene. The CDR3 numbers 15 residues from cysteine through phenylalanine. The DNA shown is the 45-base CDR3, in frame from base 1. The germline V end is reduced by 4 bases and the J end by 5 bases; junction bases left unmatched: 6. The sample's treatment or condition label is to be understood as: 19 received Ad26.COV2.S at low or high dose, single or two shots; about 5 received placebo; per-sample allocation not given. Repertoires of vaccine and placebo recipients were sequenced from samples taken on day 63 after the first injection. Between 29 July and 7 August 2020, Cohort 1b enrolled fewer than 30 adults aged 18-55 years at one site in Boston, USA. Ad26.COV2.S was a replication-incompetent adenovirus type 26 vector expressing a prefusion-stabilized SARS-CoV-2 spike protein from the original Wuhan strain. The immunoSEQ Assay was the method used to sequence TCRbeta CDR3 regions. After extraction, genomic DNA underwent amplification by bias-controlled multiplex PCR, followed by high-throughput sequencing. As for the original processing: To quantify the absolute abundance of each unique TCRbeta CDR3 region, sequences were collapsed and filtered. T cell fraction was estimated by normalization of TCRbeta template counts to usable DNA, with usable DNA being measured through amplification of reference genes present in all nucleated cells. Repertoire TCRs were annotated as SARS-CoV-2-specific by exact matching of V gene, CDR3 amino acid sequence and J gene to a known reactive TCR set. The reference SARS-CoV-2 TCR set came from MIRA and was filtered for enrichment in COVID-19-positive ImmuneCODE repertoires, removing public or cross-reactive TCRs. Using the MIRA antigens, annotated TCRs were further analysed by specific ORF or by position within an ORF. Depth was the summed frequency of annotated unique rearrangements, while breadth was defined as annotated unique rearrangements over total unique productive rearrangements. Two-sided Wilcoxon rank-sum tests were applied when comparing TCR breadth between groups. TCRdb obtained this table from immuneACCESS and retained in-frame rearrangements with V and J assigned. These tables miss some clones; where compared with another copy, unresolved V genes account for less than half of the shortfall, and the remainder is unexplained. From that table come the V and J calls and clone size; the DNA was used to work out D and trimming. The sample contains 300,000 to 500,000 clones, about 85% of them found a single time. The leading ten clones occupy roughly 3.2% of the sample.

The investigation overall reported the following: Vaccine and placebo recipients had comparable non-spike TCR breadth, which fits with the vaccine containing only spike. According to the authors, total T cell responses may have been underestimated by the TCR breadth and depth analyses. Higher spike-specific TCR breadth was observed in Ad26.COV2.S recipients than in placebo recipients (P = 0.0014). Comparing responses between vaccine doses or regimens was not something the study was powered to do. Substantial breadth of spike-specific CD8+ and CD4+ T cell responses was reported after vaccination.

About this clone itself: Its cognate antigen has yet to be identified. Base qualities are not at hand, and no much larger clone is one base apart.

This receptor was taken from a person between 18 and 65 years old who received the Ad26.COV2.S COVID-19 vaccine or a placebo. Here the chain combines TRBV5-1 and TRBJ2-5, and TRBD2 matches 12 of the central bases. The sample consisted of peripheral blood, taken in a trial of Ad26.COV2.S vaccine versus placebo. The encoded CDR3 is CASSPPSGGAETQYF. The sequence in DNA is TGCGCCAGCAGCCCGCCTAGCGGGGGGGCGGAGACCCAGTACTTC.